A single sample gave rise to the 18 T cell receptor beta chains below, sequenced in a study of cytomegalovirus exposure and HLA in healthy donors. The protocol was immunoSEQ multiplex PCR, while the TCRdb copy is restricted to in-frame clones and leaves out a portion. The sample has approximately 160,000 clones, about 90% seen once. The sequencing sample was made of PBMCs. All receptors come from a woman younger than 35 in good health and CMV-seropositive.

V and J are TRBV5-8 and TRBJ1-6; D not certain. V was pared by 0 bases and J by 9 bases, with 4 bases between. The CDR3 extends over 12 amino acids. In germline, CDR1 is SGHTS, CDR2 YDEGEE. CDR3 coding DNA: TGTGCCAGCAGCTTGGTAGCTTCACCCCTCCACTTT. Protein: CASSLVASPLHF.

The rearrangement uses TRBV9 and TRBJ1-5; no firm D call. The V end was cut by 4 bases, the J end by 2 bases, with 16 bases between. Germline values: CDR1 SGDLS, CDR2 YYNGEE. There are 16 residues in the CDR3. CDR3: CASSPLSGDGNQPQHF. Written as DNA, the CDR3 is TGTGCCAGCAGCCCTCTATCCGGGGATGGCAATCAGCCCCAGCATTTT.

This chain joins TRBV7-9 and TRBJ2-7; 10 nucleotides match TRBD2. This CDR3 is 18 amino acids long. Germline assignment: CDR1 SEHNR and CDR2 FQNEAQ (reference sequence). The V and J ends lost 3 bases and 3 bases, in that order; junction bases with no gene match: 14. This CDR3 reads CASSFPPRASGSHYEQYF. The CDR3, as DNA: TGTGCCAGCAGCTTCCCACCTCGCGCTAGCGGGAGTCACTACGAGCAGTACTTC.

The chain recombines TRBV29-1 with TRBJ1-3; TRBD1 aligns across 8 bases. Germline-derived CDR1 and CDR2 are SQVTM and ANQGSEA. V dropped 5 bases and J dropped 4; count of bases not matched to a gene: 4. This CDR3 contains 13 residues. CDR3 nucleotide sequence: TGCAGCGTTCAGGGGGCGAGGGGAAACACCATATATTTT. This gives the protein CSVQGARGNTIYF. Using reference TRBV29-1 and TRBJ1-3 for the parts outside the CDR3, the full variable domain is SAVISQKPSRDICQRGTSLTIQCQVDSQVTMMFWYRQQPGQSLTLIATANQGSEATYESGFVIDKFPISRPNLTFSTLTVSNMSPEDSSIYLCSVQGARGNTIYFGEGSWLTVV.

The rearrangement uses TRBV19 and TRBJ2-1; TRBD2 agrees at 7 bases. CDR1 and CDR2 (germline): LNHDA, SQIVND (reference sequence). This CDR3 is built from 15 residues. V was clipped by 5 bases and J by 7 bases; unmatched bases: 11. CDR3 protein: CASSGGAGDGNEQFF. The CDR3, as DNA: TGTGCCAGTAGTGGGGGTGCGGGGGACGGGAATGAGCAGTTCTTC.

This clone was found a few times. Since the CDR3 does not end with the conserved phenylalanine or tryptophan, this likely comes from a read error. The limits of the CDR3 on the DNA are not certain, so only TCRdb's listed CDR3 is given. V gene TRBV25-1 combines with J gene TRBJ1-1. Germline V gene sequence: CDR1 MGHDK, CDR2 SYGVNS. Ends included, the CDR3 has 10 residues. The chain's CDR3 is CASSGHHFEM.

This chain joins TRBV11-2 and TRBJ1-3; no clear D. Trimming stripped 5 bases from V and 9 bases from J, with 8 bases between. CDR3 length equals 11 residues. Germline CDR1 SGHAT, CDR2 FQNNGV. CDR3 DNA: TGTGCCAGCAGCCCGGAGGGCACCATATATTTT. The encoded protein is CASSPEGTIYF.

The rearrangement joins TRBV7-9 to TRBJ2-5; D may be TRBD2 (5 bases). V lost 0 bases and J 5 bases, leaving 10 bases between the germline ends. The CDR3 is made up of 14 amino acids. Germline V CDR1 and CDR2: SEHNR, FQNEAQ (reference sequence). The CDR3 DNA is TGTGCCAGCAGCTTAGCGAGGCCGGGGGAGACCCAGTACTTC. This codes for CASSLARPGETQYF. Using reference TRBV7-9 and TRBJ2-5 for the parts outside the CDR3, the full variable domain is DTGVSQNPRHKITKRGQNVTFRCDPISEHNRLYWYRQTLGQGPEFLTYFQNEAQLEKSRLLSDRFSAERPKGSFSTLEIQRTEQGDSAMYLCASSLARPGETQYFGPGTRLLVL.

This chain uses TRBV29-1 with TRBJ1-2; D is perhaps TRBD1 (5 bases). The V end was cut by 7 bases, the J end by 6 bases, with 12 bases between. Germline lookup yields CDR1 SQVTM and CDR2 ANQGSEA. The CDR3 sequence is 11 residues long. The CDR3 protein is CSDSGLNGYTF. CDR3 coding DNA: TGCAGCGACTCAGGGCTTAATGGCTACACCTTC.

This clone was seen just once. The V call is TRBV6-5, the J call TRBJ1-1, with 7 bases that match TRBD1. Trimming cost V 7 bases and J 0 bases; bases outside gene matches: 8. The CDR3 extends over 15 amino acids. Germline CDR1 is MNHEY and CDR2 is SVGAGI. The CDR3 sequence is CASIRIQGMNTEAFF. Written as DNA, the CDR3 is TGTGCCAGCATCAGAATACAGGGGATGAACACTGAAGCTTTCTTT.

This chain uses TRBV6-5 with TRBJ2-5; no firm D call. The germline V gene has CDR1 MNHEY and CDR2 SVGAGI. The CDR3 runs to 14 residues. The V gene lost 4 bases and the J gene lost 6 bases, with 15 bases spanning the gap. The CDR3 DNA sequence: TGTGCCAGCAGTTCCGCACACCCTGTCAAGACCCAGTACTTC. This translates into CASSSAHPVKTQYF.

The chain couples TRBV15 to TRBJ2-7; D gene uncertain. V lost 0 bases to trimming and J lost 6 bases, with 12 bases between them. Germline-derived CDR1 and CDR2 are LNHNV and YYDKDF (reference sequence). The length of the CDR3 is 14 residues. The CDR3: CATSRDRGSGEQYF. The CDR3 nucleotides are TGTGCCACCAGCAGAGATCGCGGATCGGGCGAGCAGTACTTC.

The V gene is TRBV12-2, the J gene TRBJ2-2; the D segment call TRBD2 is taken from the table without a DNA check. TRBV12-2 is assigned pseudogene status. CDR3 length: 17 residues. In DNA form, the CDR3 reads TGTGCAAGTCGCTTAGCGAGAGGCAGCGGGGACACCGGGGAGCTGTTTTTT. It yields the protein CASRLARGSGDTGELFF.

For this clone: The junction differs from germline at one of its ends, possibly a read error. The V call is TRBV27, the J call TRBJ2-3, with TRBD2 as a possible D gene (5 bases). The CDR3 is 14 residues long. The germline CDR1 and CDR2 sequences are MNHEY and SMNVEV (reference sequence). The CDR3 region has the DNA TGTGCCAGCAGTTTTACACCTAGCACAGATACGCGGTATTTT. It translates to CASSFTPSTDTRYF.

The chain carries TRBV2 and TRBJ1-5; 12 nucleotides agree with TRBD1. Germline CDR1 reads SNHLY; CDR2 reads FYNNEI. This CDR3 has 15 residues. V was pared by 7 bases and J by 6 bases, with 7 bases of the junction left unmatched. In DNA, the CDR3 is TGTGCCAGCACCCGGGACAGGGGGCGAATTCAGCCCCAGCATTTT. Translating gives CASTRDRGRIQPQHF.

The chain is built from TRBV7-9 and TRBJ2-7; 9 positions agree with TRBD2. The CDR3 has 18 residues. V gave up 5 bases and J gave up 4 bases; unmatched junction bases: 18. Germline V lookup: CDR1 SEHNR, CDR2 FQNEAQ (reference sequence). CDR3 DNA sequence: TGTGCCAGCAGCCCTCCCTGGGGGTTAGCGGGAGTGGGATACGAGCAGTACTTC. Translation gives CASSPPWGLAGVGYEQYF.

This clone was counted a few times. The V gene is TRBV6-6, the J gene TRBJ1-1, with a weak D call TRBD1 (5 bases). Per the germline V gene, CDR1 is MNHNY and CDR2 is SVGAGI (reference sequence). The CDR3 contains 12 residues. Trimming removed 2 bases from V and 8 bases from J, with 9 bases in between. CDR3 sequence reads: CASSYRGYEAFF. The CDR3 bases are TGTGCCAGCAGTTACCGGGGGTACGAAGCTTTCTTT.

The CDR3 nucleotides are TGCGCCAGCAGCCAAGTCTTGGGGACTAGCGGGGGGGAAAGCACAGATACGCAGTATTTT. It translates to CASSQVLGTSGGESTDTQYF. V is TRBV4-1 and J is TRBJ2-3, with TRBD2 identical over 16 bases. Germline V CDR1 and CDR2: MGHRA, YSYEKL. The J segment lost 0 bases and the V segment lost 1 base, leaving 7 bases of the junction unmatched. The CDR3 has 20 residues.